One and the same sample provided the 28 T cell receptor beta chains below, sequenced in a study of shared clonotypes between healthy human individuals (TCRdb year 2020). Library construction relied on the immunoSEQ multiplex PCR assay. TCRdb re-hosts the immuneACCESS table, in-frame sequences only. Its copies lack some clones; in the studies checked, an unresolved V gene accounts for under half of them, and the cause for the rest is not known. For this sample the table gives about 2.4 million clones, of which approximately 93% were detected only once. The ten largest account for approximately 0.36% of the sample. The sequencing input was naive CD4+ T cells from PBMCs. Reading the label with the study, this specimen's cell subset or site is: CD45RA+ positively selected. These receptors were obtained from a young man in good health. Some clones in this sample may be carry-over from other donors' samples.

The genes are TRBV28 and TRBJ1-5; D may be TRBD1 (5 bases). The germline gives CDR1 MDHEN, CDR2 SYDVKM. V dropped 4 bases and J dropped 0 bases, with 19 bases sitting between them. The CDR3 is made up of 18 amino acids. The DNA for the CDR3 is TGTGCCAGCAGTTCACAACCTCGACAGCTTTATAGCAATCAGCCCCAGCATTTT. Amino acids: CASSSQPRQLYSNQPQHF.

The rearrangement uses TRBV6-5 and TRBJ2-1, with 7 bases aligning to TRBD2. There are 11 residues in the CDR3. Germline trimming cut 2 bases from V and 16 bases from J; bases unmatched to any gene: 5. Germline V lookup: CDR1 MNHEY, CDR2 SVGAGI. CDR3 sequence (DNA): TGTGCCAGCAGTTACGTGGGGACTACTTTCTTC. Translation: CASSYVGTTFF.

The chain combines TRBV6-6 with TRBJ1-2, with 7 bases matching TRBD1. Trimming removed 6 bases from V and 8 bases from J; junction bases left unmatched: 9. The CDR3 spans 13 residues. Germline lookup yields CDR1 MNHNY and CDR2 SVGAGI (reference sequence). The CDR3 DNA is TGTGCCAGCAGCCAACAGGGGTTTGAGGGCTACACCTTC. This codes for CASSQQGFEGYTF.

The V and J genes are TRBV28 and TRBJ1-1; the match to TRBD1 covers 11 bases. The CDR3 runs to 14 residues. The J segment lost 4 bases and the V segment lost 7 bases, leaving 5 bases of the junction unmatched. Germline V gene lookup returns CDR1 MDHEN and CDR2 SYDVKM. This CDR3 reads CASTWTGGGTEAFF. The CDR3 nucleotides read TGTGCCAGCACCTGGACAGGGGGCGGCACTGAAGCTTTCTTT.

Comments on this clone: Other DNA sequences in this sample translate to the same CDR3. This chain joins TRBV5-1 and TRBJ2-3; D gene unclear. The CDR3 is made up of 13 amino acids. V lost 0 bases to trimming and J lost 2 bases, with 4 bases between them. CDR1 is SGHRS, CDR2 YFSETQ, per germline. CDR3 sequence: CASSLDPTDTQYF. The CDR3 nucleotides are TGCGCCAGCAGCTTGGATCCCACAGATACGCAGTATTTT.

J is TRBJ2-7 and V is TRBV7-9, with D unclear. Germline assignment: CDR1 SEHNR and CDR2 FQNEAQ (reference sequence). V shed 5 bases and J shed 1 base, with 18 bases lying between them. This CDR3 comprises 16 residues. CDR3 in amino acids: CASSRGHSENSYEQYF. The CDR3 DNA is TGTGCCAGCAGCCGAGGTCACAGCGAGAATTCCTACGAGCAGTACTTC.

The rearrangement uses TRBV2 and TRBJ2-7; no clear D. The CDR3 is 14 amino acids. CDR1 and CDR2 from the germline V gene are SNHLY and FYNNEI. The V gene lost 1 base and the J gene lost 3 bases, with 10 bases spanning the gap. This chain's CDR3 is CASSEGTVVYEQYF. The CDR3 nucleotides are TGTGCCAGCAGTGAAGGGACCGTCGTCTACGAGCAGTACTTC.

There are a few counts of this clone. CDR3 DNA: TGTGCCCGGAGACTGACTTATAGCAATCAGCCCCAGCATTTT. This encodes CARRLTYSNQPQHF. This chain links TRBV28 with TRBJ1-5; D call uncertain. Germline V lookup: CDR1 MDHEN, CDR2 SYDVKM. The CDR3 totals 14 residues. V lost 11 bases, J lost 0 bases, and 14 bases lay in between.

The chain links TRBV11-2 to TRBJ2-7; possibly TRBD2 for D (6 bases). Trimming took 2 bases from V and 4 from J, leaving 18 bases between them. The CDR3 length is 16 residues. The germline V gene encodes CDR1 SGHAT and CDR2 FQNNGV. In nucleotides, the CDR3 is TGTGCCAGCAGCTTAAGCGGGTCTAGCCGAATTTACGAGCAGTACTTC. Its translation: CASSLSGSSRIYEQYF.

This chain connects TRBV4-2 to TRBJ2-1, with 7 bases lining up with TRBD2. The CDR3 covers 11 residues. The J segment lost 10 bases and the V segment lost 4 bases, leaving 1 base of the junction unmatched. Germline V gives CDR1 LGHNA, CDR2 YNFKEQ. The CDR3 loop is CASSREGEQFF. CDR3 nucleotides: TGTGCCAGCAGCCGGGAGGGGGAGCAGTTCTTC.

The chain couples TRBV5-6 to TRBJ2-7, with TRBD2 identical over 11 bases. This CDR3 spans 16 amino acids. Germline CDR1 is SGHDT and CDR2 is YYEEEE. The V and J ends lost 3 bases and 4 bases, in that order; junction bases with no gene match: 9. The CDR3 region has the DNA TGTGCCAGCAGCTCCCGATTTAGCGGGAGGGAGTACGAGCAGTACTTC. Protein sequence: CASSSRFSGREYEQYF.

The chain joins TRBV18 to TRBJ1-1; unclear D gene. The germline CDR1 and CDR2 sequences are KGHSH and LQKENI. The CDR3 extends over 13 amino acids. Trimming removed 6 bases from V and 8 bases from J, with 16 bases in between. For the CDR3, the DNA is TGTGCCAGCTCCGGGGAGGATCAGGTGGAAGCTTTCTTT. Translation: CASSGEDQVEAFF.

This sequence joins TRBV5-3 and TRBJ1-4; D uncertain. TRBV5-3 is identified as an open reading frame with a role that is uncertain. The CDR3 is 15 amino acids. Trimming stripped 0 bases from V and 7 bases from J, with 13 bases between. CDR3 loop: CARSLGRGKGEKLFF. The CDR3 DNA sequence: TGTGCCAGAAGCTTGGGGCGGGGAAAGGGTGAAAAACTGTTTTTT.

The chain combines TRBV5-1 with TRBJ2-3, with TRBD2 as a possible D gene (6 bases). Germline assignment: CDR1 SGHRS and CDR2 YFSETQ. V was pared by 4 bases and J by 3 bases, with 18 bases between. The CDR3 runs to 16 residues. CDR3 DNA sequence: TGCGCCAGCAGCAAGGGGACTCGTACACTGACAGATACGCAGTATTTT. Encoded protein: CASSKGTRTLTDTQYF. The whole variable domain, filled in from reference TRBV5-1 and TRBJ2-3, reads KAGVTQTPRYLIKTRGQQVTLSCSPISGHRSVSWYQQTPGQGLQFLFEYFSETQRNKGNFPGRFSGRQFSNSRSEMNVSTLELGDSALYLCASSKGTRTLTDTQYFGPGTRLTVL.

The rearrangement joins TRBV5-4 to TRBJ2-7, with TRBD1 as a possible D gene (5 bases). The ends were cut back, 3 bases at V and 5 bases at J, with 12 bases in the middle. CDR3 size: 13 residues. Germline CDR1 is SGHNT and CDR2 is YYREEE (reference sequence). The CDR3 coding sequence is TGTGCCAGCAGCTACAGGTTTCGCGACGAGCAGTACTTC. It specifies CASSYRFRDEQYF. Based on the CDR3 plus reference TRBV5-4 and TRBJ2-7, the full variable domain is ETGVTQSPTHLIKTRGQQVTLRCSSQSGHNTVSWYQQALGQGPQFIFQYYREEENGRGNFPPRFSGLQFPNYSSELNVNALELDDSALYLCASSYRFRDEQYFGPGTRLTVT.

This clone has just a few counts. CDR3 in DNA: TGTGCCAGCAGCCAGGGGCCCTATGGCTACACCTTC. Residues: CASSQGPYGYTF. The genes are TRBV4-2 and TRBJ1-2; perhaps TRBD1 as D (5 bases). The germline gives CDR1 LGHNA, CDR2 YNFKEQ. The CDR3 totals 12 residues. V was trimmed by 3 bases and J by 4 bases, leaving 6 bases between them.

This clone showed up just once. The same CDR3 arises from other DNA sequences in this sample as well. The chain has TRBV27 and TRBJ2-1; no clear D. V was trimmed by 5 bases and J by 7 bases, leaving 6 bases between them. CDR1 and CDR2 (germline): MNHEY, SMNVEV (reference sequence). CDR3 length: 11 residues. The CDR3 DNA is TGTGCCAGCAGTCGAAGAAATGAGCAGTTCTTC. Its protein is CASSRRNEQFF.

This sequence joins TRBV6-6 and TRBJ2-2; TRBD2 matches at 7 bases. J lost 6 bases, V lost 6 bases, and 4 bases had no gene match. Per the germline V gene, CDR1 is MNHNY and CDR2 is SVGAGI (reference sequence). The length of the CDR3 is 13 residues. The CDR3 nucleotides read TGTGCCAGCAGATCCCGGGGGGCCGGGGAGCTGTTTTTT. Amino acids: CASRSRGAGELFF.

The chain carries TRBV5-1 and TRBJ2-7; D call uncertain. Trimming stripped 3 bases from V and 3 bases from J, with 16 bases between. The CDR3 covers 15 residues. Per germline, CDR1 SGHRS and CDR2 YFSETQ. CDR3 in amino acids: CASSSGIILHYEQYF. As DNA, the CDR3 is TGCGCCAGCAGCTCCGGAATCATCCTACACTACGAGCAGTACTTC.

The rearrangement joins TRBV2 to TRBJ2-1; D call uncertain. The germline V gene has CDR1 SNHLY and CDR2 FYNNEI. V dropped 6 bases and J dropped 2 bases, with 14 bases sitting between them. This CDR3 contains 15 residues. The CDR3 region has the DNA TGTGCCAGCAGCCAACTCAGAACCACCTACAATGAGCAGTTCTTC. This sequence encodes CASSQLRTTYNEQFF.

This clone was seen only once. The chain couples TRBV7-9 to TRBJ2-5, with D maybe TRBD1 (6 bases). CDR3 length equals 14 residues. From germline, CDR1 is SEHNR and CDR2 FQNEAQ (reference sequence). V dropped 5 bases and J dropped 5 bases, with 15 bases sitting between them. The CDR3 nucleotides read TGTGCCAGCAGCCCCAAAAGGGGGACGGAGACCCAGTACTTC. Translation gives CASSPKRGTETQYF.

The chain uses TRBV19 and TRBJ2-1, with a weak D call TRBD2 (6 bases). The V end was cut by 4 bases, the J end by 3 bases, with 19 bases between. The germline V gene encodes CDR1 LNHDA and CDR2 SQIVND (reference sequence). This CDR3 contains 17 residues. CDR3 loop: CASSTWSGVPSYNEQFF. CDR3 in DNA: TGTGCCAGTAGTACCTGGTCGGGAGTCCCCAGCTACAATGAGCAGTTCTTC.

V and J are TRBV5-1 and TRBJ2-3, with 7 bases that match TRBD2. Germline assignment: CDR1 SGHRS and CDR2 YFSETQ. With 4 bases clipped from V and 10 bases from J, the junction kept 9 bases outside the gene matches. CDR3 length: 13 residues. The CDR3 loop reads CASSPSGTTAQYF. Written as DNA, the CDR3 is TGCGCCAGCAGCCCCTCCGGGACTACCGCGCAGTATTTT.

The chain links TRBV19 to TRBJ2-5, with D possibly being TRBD1 or TRBD2 (5 bases each). CDR3 length equals 14 residues. Germline CDR1 and CDR2: LNHDA and SQIVND (reference sequence). Between the trimmed V and J ends, which lost 4 bases and 5 bases, there was a span of 14 bases. The CDR3 loop reads CASSRWGSRETQYF. CDR3 DNA: TGTGCCAGTAGTAGATGGGGGTCTCGGGAGACCCAGTACTTC.

The J gene is TRBJ2-2, the V gene TRBV5-1; tentative D call: TRBD2 (5 bases). CDR1 is SGHRS and CDR2 is YFSETQ in the germline V gene. CDR3 size: 16 residues. V lost 5 bases to trimming and J lost 0 bases, with 14 bases between them. CDR3 residues: CASSPGVQSNTGELFF. CDR3 nucleotides: TGCGCCAGCAGTCCCGGGGTTCAGTCGAACACCGGGGAGCTGTTTTTT.

The J gene is TRBJ2-7, the V gene TRBV7-8, with 7 bases aligning to TRBD1. Germline V gene data show CDR1 as SGHVS and CDR2 as FQNEAQ. The CDR3 is made up of 14 amino acids. V was pared by 5 bases and J by 3 bases, with 7 bases of the junction left unmatched. The CDR3, as DNA: TGTGCCAGCAGCCCGACAGGGTTGGACTACGAGCAGTACTTC. Translated: CASSPTGLDYEQYF.

The chain has TRBV9 and TRBJ2-5; 9 bases map to TRBD1. The V gene end was trimmed by 4 bases and the J gene end by 0 bases; junction bases not matched to a gene: 4. Germline CDR1 is SGDLS and CDR2 is YYNGEE. The CDR3 has 15 amino acids. CDR3 amino acids: CASSPGTGYQETQYF. The CDR3 DNA is TGTGCCAGCAGCCCCGGGACAGGGTACCAAGAGACCCAGTACTTC.

The V call is TRBV11-2, the J call TRBJ1-4, with 7 nucleotides matching TRBD1. The CDR3 is 14 residues long. Germline V gives CDR1 SGHAT, CDR2 FQNNGV. With V trimmed by 5 bases and J by 8 bases, 8 bases remained unmatched. Written as DNA, the CDR3 is TGTGCCAGCAGCCCACAGGGGAGGTTGGAAAAACTGTTTTTT. It is translated as CASSPQGRLEKLFF.